Below, 27 T cell receptor beta chains from the same sample are listed, as sequenced in a study of T cell responses to AZD1222 COVID-19 vaccine (dated by TCRdb to about 2021). Per the publication, the time point label means: baseline before first vaccination. To prepare the library, the immunoSEQ multiplex PCR assay was applied. Not all clones reach the TCRdb copy of this immuneACCESS table, which keeps in-frame sequences only. Checked studies attribute under half of the gap to unresolved V genes and leave the rest unexplained. This sample gives about 160,000 clones in total; roughly 94% of them show up just once. The ten top clones hold roughly 1.3% of the sample. The sequencing used peripheral blood, collected on day 0 of AZD1222 vaccination. The origin of the receptors is an adult in good health.

This chain uses TRBV9 with TRBJ1-3, with D possibly matching TRBD1 (5 bases). Germline V gives CDR1 SGDLS, CDR2 YYNGEE. V lost 3 bases to trimming and J lost 0 bases, with 10 bases between them. CDR3 size: 15 residues. DNA of the CDR3: TGTGCCAGCAGCGATGGGGCCCGCTCTGGAAACACCATATATTTT. This codes for CASSDGARSGNTIYF.

This chain links TRBV28 with TRBJ2-5; D is unresolved. This CDR3 is 11 amino acids long. Germline CDR1 is MDHEN and CDR2 is SYDVKM. V shed 2 bases and J shed 4 bases, with 2 bases lying between them. CDR3 nucleotides: TGTGCCAGCAGTTTAAGAGAGACCCAGTACTTC. Translated: CASSLRETQYF.

The chain couples TRBV11-2 to TRBJ2-1, with D perhaps TRBD2 (6 bases). The V end was cut by 5 bases, the J end by 7 bases, with 21 bases between. Germline V gives CDR1 SGHAT, CDR2 FQNNGV. This CDR3 has 16 residues. CDR3 residues: CASSQGSGVGLNEQFF. CDR3 in DNA: TGTGCCAGCAGCCAGGGTTCGGGAGTTGGGTTGAATGAGCAGTTCTTC.

The V call is TRBV27, the J call TRBJ1-6, with D tentatively TRBD1 (5 bases). Germline V lookup: CDR1 MNHEY, CDR2 SMNVEV (reference sequence). The CDR3 extends over 16 amino acids. The V end was cut by 2 bases, the J end by 1 base, with 9 bases between. The CDR3 protein is CASSLLGGSYNSPLHF. The CDR3 DNA is TGTGCCAGCAGTTTACTCGGGGGATCCTATAATTCACCCCTCCACTTT.

The V call is TRBV11-1, the J call TRBJ2-1; D remains unclear. CDR1 and CDR2 from the germline V gene are SGHAT and FQDESV (reference sequence). Trimming took off 5 bases at V and 16 bases at J, with 18 bases between the two ends. The CDR3 is made up of 12 amino acids. In DNA, the CDR3 is TGTGCCAGCAGCCCTGGAATAGGAGCTAGATTCTTC. It encodes CASSPGIGARFF.

The V call is TRBV4-1, the J call TRBJ1-3; perhaps TRBD1 as D (5 bases). Trimming removed 0 bases at V and 1 base at J, with 13 bases between. Germline V CDR1 and CDR2: MGHRA, YSYEKL. The CDR3 is 17 residues long. The CDR3 sequence is CASSQELQGWSGNTIYF. The CDR3 DNA follows: TGCGCCAGCAGCCAAGAACTGCAGGGATGGTCTGGAAACACCATATATTTT.

The rearrangement links TRBV6-1 to TRBJ1-6; D ambiguous. Trimming pared 0 bases from V and 6 bases from J, leaving 9 bases between. In germline, CDR1 is MNHNS, CDR2 SASEGT. The CDR3 totals 15 residues. CDR3 residues: CASSEAGYSNSPLHF. CDR3 nucleotides: TGTGCCAGCAGTGAAGCGGGATATAGTAATTCACCCCTCCACTTT.

The rearrangement links TRBV28 to TRBJ2-7; the match to TRBD2 covers 11 bases. The J segment lost 7 bases and the V segment lost 4 bases, leaving 6 bases of the junction unmatched. Germline lookup yields CDR1 MDHEN and CDR2 SYDVKM. This CDR3 region has 14 residues. The CDR3, as DNA: TGTGCCAGCAGTTCGACTAGCGGGGTCGTTGAGCAGTACGTC. Its translation is CASSSTSGVVEQYV.

The gene calls are TRBV28 and TRBJ1-2; maybe TRBD1 (5 bases). The CDR3 is 13 amino acids. Trimming took 3 bases from V and 6 from J, leaving 11 bases between them. Germline V CDR1 and CDR2: MDHEN, SYDVKM. CDR3 sequence reads: CASSFGRVDGYTF. The CDR3 DNA sequence: TGTGCCAGCAGTTTCGGCAGGGTGGATGGCTACACCTTC.

In this sample, this clone turned up once. The CDR3 reads CASSQGSGPLGNTIYF. CDR3 nucleotides: TGTGCCAGCAGCCAAGGTTCTGGCCCCCTCGGAAACACCATATATTTT. The chain combines TRBV3-1 (or the pseudogene TRBV3-2) with TRBJ1-3; D ambiguous. Germline V CDR1 and CDR2: LGHDT, YNNKEL (reference sequence). The CDR3 runs to 16 residues. V dropped 1 base and J dropped 4 bases, with 14 bases sitting between them.

The chain joins TRBV3-1 (or the pseudogene TRBV3-2) to TRBJ2-3; TRBD2 aligns across 10 bases. This CDR3 is built from 15 residues. J was trimmed by 7 bases and V by 4 bases; bases with no gene match: 8. Germline V lookup: CDR1 LGHDT, CDR2 YNNKEL (reference sequence). In nucleotides, the CDR3 is TGTGCCAGCAGCCGCCGGAGCGGGAGGGCAAATACGCAGTATTTT. Translated: CASSRRSGRANTQYF.

The CDR3 nucleotides read TGTGCCAGCAGCTTCACAGGGGGTAGGGGTGGCTACACCTTC. Its protein is CASSFTGGRGGYTF. V gene TRBV5-4 combines with J gene TRBJ1-2; 8 bases are shared with TRBD1. Germline V gene lookup returns CDR1 SGHNT and CDR2 YYREEE (reference sequence). The V segment lost 2 bases and the J segment 7 bases; nucleotides outside the gene matches: 7. This CDR3 has 14 residues.

This chain joins TRBV19 and TRBJ1-5; no clear D. V was shortened by 3 bases and J by 0 bases, with 9 bases between the two germline ends. This CDR3 is 15 amino acids long. CDR1 and CDR2 from the germline V gene are LNHDA and SQIVND (reference sequence). CDR3 region: CASSISAYSNQPQHF. The CDR3 coding sequence is TGTGCCAGTAGTATCTCGGCCTATAGCAATCAGCCCCAGCATTTT.

This rearrangement joins TRBV18 to TRBJ1-1, with TRBD1 identical over 9 bases. The V segment lost 6 bases and the J segment 0 bases; nucleotides outside the gene matches: 8. CDR1 is KGHSH and CDR2 is LQKENI in the germline V gene. CDR3 length: 16 amino acids. The CDR3 DNA is TGTGCCAGCTCTCAAGGACAGGGGAACCTGAACACTGAAGCTTTCTTT. Its translation: CASSQGQGNLNTEAFF.

The gene calls are TRBV7-2 and TRBJ1-2; 10 bases agree with TRBD1. Unmatched junction bases numbered 14, after V lost 6 bases and J lost 4 bases. CDR1 and CDR2 from the germline V gene are SGHTA and FQGNSA. The CDR3 loop spans 17 amino acids. The CDR3 sequence: CASRPTGGVPHSYGYTF. Written as DNA, the CDR3 is TGTGCCAGCAGGCCGACAGGGGGCGTACCTCATAGCTATGGCTACACCTTC. The full variable domain, completed using reference TRBV7-2 and TRBJ1-2, is GAGVSQSPSNKVTEKGKDVELRCDPISGHTALYWYRQSLGQGLEFLIYFQGNSAPDKSGLPSDRFSAERTGGSVSTLTIQRTQQEDSAVYLCASRPTGGVPHSYGYTFGSGTRLTVV.

This chain links TRBV11-2 with TRBJ1-2; 8 bases are shared with TRBD1. This CDR3 is 16 amino acids long. Germline V lookup: CDR1 SGHAT, CDR2 FQNNGV. The V gene end was trimmed by 6 bases and the J gene end by 4 bases; junction bases not matched to a gene: 13. The CDR3 DNA sequence: TGTGCCAGCAGAACTACCGCGGGACAGGCTGTCTATGGCTACACCTTC. It yields the protein CASRTTAGQAVYGYTF.

The chain links TRBV12-3 or TRBV12-4 to TRBJ1-1, with D possibly TRBD1 on 5 matching bases. With 2 bases removed from V and 6 bases from J, the gap between germline ends came to 10 bases. The CDR3 length is 13 residues. CDR3 in DNA: TGTGCCAGCAGTTTACAGGGTTTGGCTGAAGCTTTCTTT. This translates into CASSLQGLAEAFF.

The table lists this clone with a few counts. This chain connects TRBV15 to TRBJ1-5; the D gene is possibly TRBD1 (5 bases). With 1 base removed from V and 3 bases from J, the gap between germline ends came to 7 bases. This CDR3 has 14 amino acids. CDR1 and CDR2 (germline): LNHNV, YYDKDF (reference sequence). The CDR3 region is CATSRGGINQPQHF. CDR3 bases: TGTGCCACCAGCAGAGGGGGGATCAATCAGCCCCAGCATTTT.

This rearrangement joins TRBV5-6 to TRBJ1-3, with TRBD1 as a possible D gene (5 bases). CDR3 size: 18 residues. Germline CDR1 reads SGHDT; CDR2 reads YYEEEE. V lost 4 bases to trimming and J lost 0 bases, with 20 bases between them. CDR3 loop: CASSPLDRDLNSGNTIYF. The CDR3 nucleotides read TGTGCCAGCAGCCCGTTGGACCGGGACCTCAACTCTGGAAACACCATATATTTT.

CDR3 sequence (DNA): TGTGCCAGCAGCAAAGGTACGAGGCTGCCAGCGGGCACAGATACGCAGTATTTT. Amino acid sequence: CASSKGTRLPAGTDTQYF. The V call is TRBV21-1, the J call TRBJ2-3; TRBD2, as called in the table, went unchecked against the DNA. TRBV21-1 is shown as a pseudogene. This CDR3 has 18 amino acids.

The chain is built from TRBV19 and TRBJ1-1; D may be TRBD1 (5 bases). V lost 4 bases, J lost 6 bases, and 12 bases lay in between. The CDR3 sequence is 13 residues long. The germline CDR1 and CDR2 sequences are LNHDA and SQIVND (reference sequence). The CDR3 sequence: CASSTAGTAEAFF. The CDR3 bases are TGTGCCAGTAGTACCGCCGGGACGGCTGAAGCTTTCTTT.

The gene calls are TRBV6-5 and TRBJ2-7; 8 nucleotides align to TRBD2. V shed 11 bases and J 3 bases; nucleotides not matched to a gene: 6. The CDR3 runs to 12 residues. The germline V gene has CDR1 MNHEY and CDR2 SVGAGI. The CDR3: CASGSGSYEQYV. The DNA of the CDR3 is TGTGCCTCCGGGAGCGGGAGCTACGAGCAGTACGTC.

This clone was found a few times. The chain carries TRBV21-1 and TRBJ2-3; the table gives TRBD2 as D, unverified against the DNA. TRBV21-1 is listed as a pseudogene. This CDR3 comprises 18 residues. CDR3 residues: CASSNDPSGGPFTDTQYF. The CDR3 DNA is TGTGCCAGCAGCAATGATCCTAGCGGGGGCCCATTCACAGATACGCAGTATTTT.

The chain uses TRBV7-2 and TRBJ2-3; D call uncertain. Between the trimmed V and J ends, which lost 6 bases and 4 bases, there was a span of 11 bases. Germline V CDR1 and CDR2: SGHTA, FQGNSA. The CDR3 loop spans 13 amino acids. CDR3 DNA sequence: TGTGCCAGCAGTCCCCCTCGATCAGATACGCAGTATTTT. Translated, it gives CASSPPRSDTQYF.

J is TRBJ2-3 and V is TRBV7-8, with D perhaps matching TRBD2 (5 bases). The CDR3 has 15 residues. V was clipped by 5 bases and J by 3 bases, with 15 bases between them. Germline-derived CDR1 and CDR2 are SGHVS and FQNEAQ. This chain's CDR3 is CASSPRAAGTDTQYF. In DNA, the CDR3 is TGTGCCAGCAGCCCACGGGCGGCGGGTACAGATACGCAGTATTTT.

V is TRBV6-5 and J is TRBJ2-3; D may correspond to TRBD1 or TRBD2 (5 bases each). Trimming shortened V by 8 bases and J by 2 bases, and 14 bases separated the two germline ends. The V gene's germline CDR1 is MNHEY and CDR2 SVGAGI. The CDR3 contains 14 residues. The CDR3 DNA follows: TGTGCCAGCGGCCCGGGACGGACCACAGATACGCAGTATTTT. This encodes CASGPGRTTDTQYF.

The chain employs TRBV5-4 and TRBJ1-1; 11 nucleotides align to TRBD1. The CDR3 consists of 17 residues. Trimming at V came to 4 bases and at J to 1 base, leaving 9 bases not matched to a gene. The germline gives CDR1 SGHNT, CDR2 YYREEE (reference sequence). The chain's CDR3 is CASSPGQGAVTNTEAFF. The CDR3 nucleotides are TGTGCCAGCAGCCCCGGACAGGGGGCGGTCACGAACACTGAAGCTTTCTTT.